This is a list of T cell receptor beta chains from one sample in a study of blood T cell repertoires in COVID-19. Sequenced by immunoSEQ multiplex PCR; TCRdb stores in-frame clones only, minus some. This sample has approximately 24,000 clones, with roughly 84% found just once. What was sequenced was peripheral blood. The receptors here all came from a human donor in a cohort sampled during active COVID-19. Both conserved end residues are part of each CDR3. Each record gives: D gene, V gene, clone size, J gene, CDR3 DNA, CDR3 protein. The D gene is left open where the match is weak. Clone size is not always given. Where it is, it says once, few, many or a class for expanded clones.

D: -
V: TRBV6-2/TRBV6-3
size: -
J: TRBJ2-3
DNA: TGTGCCAGCAGTTACCCAGGGACAGATACGCAGTATTTT
CDR3: CASSYPGTDTQYF

D: -
V: TRBV12-3/TRBV12-4
size: -
J: TRBJ2-1
DNA: TGTGCCAGCAGAGAGGGAGGCCACAATGAGCAGTTCTTC
CDR3: CASREGGHNEQFF

D: -
V: TRBV29-1
size: -
J: TRBJ1-4
DNA: TGCAGCGTTGGGCGGGAGGGTGAAAAACTGTTTTTT
CDR3: CSVGREGEKLFF

D: -
V: TRBV27
size: -
J: TRBJ2-1
DNA: TGTGCCAGCAGTTTATCTGCAGGGTGGAATGAGCAGTTCTTC
CDR3: CASSLSAGWNEQFF

D: TRBD2
V: TRBV6-4
size: few
J: TRBJ2-3
DNA: TGTGCCAGCAGTGCAACTAGCGGGGGCCTAGATACGCAGTATTTT
CDR3: CASSATSGGLDTQYF

D: TRBD1
V: TRBV27
size: -
J: TRBJ1-1
DNA: TGTGCCAGCAGTTTACGAGACAGGGGGAGGGCTTTCTTT
CDR3: CASSLRDRGRAFF

D: -
V: TRBV12-3/TRBV12-4
size: -
J: TRBJ1-6
DNA: TGTGCCAGCAGCCTAAGCTATTCACCCCTCCACTTT
CDR3: CASSLSYSPLHF

D: -
V: TRBV10-2
size: once
J: TRBJ1-5
DNA: TGCGCCAGCGCGATAGGGGGAATGAATCAGCCCCAGCATTTT
CDR3: CASAIGGMNQPQHF

D: -
V: TRBV19
size: few
J: TRBJ1-5
DNA: TGTGCCAGTAGTGACTTGGGGGGGGTCCCCCAGCATTTT
CDR3: CASSDLGGVPQHF

D: -
V: TRBV7-3
size: once
J: TRBJ2-1
DNA: TGTGCCAGCAGCTTAGGAGCAGGACTCAATGAGCAGTTCTTC
CDR3: CASSLGAGLNEQFF

D: -
V: TRBV4-2
size: once
J: TRBJ2-7
DNA: TGTGCCAGCAGCCAAGAGGTAGCCGAAGCCTACGAGCAGTACTTC
CDR3: CASSQEVAEAYEQYF

D: TRBD1
V: TRBV19
size: -
J: TRBJ2-7
DNA: TGTGCCAGTAGTATAGTACGGGACAGCGCTATAGGGGCCTACGAGCAGTACTTC
CDR3: CASSIVRDSAIGAYEQYF

D: -
V: TRBV28
size: -
J: TRBJ1-1
DNA: TGTGCCAGCAGTCCTGCGACAGAAAGTGGCATGAACACTGAAGCTTTCTTT
CDR3: CASSPATESGMNTEAFF

D: TRBD2
V: TRBV6-5
size: -
J: TRBJ2-1
DNA: TGTGCCAGCAGTTCCGGACTAGTTACCCTCAATGAGCAGTTCTTC
CDR3: CASSSGLVTLNEQFF

D: -
V: TRBV12-5
size: -
J: TRBJ2-2
DNA: TGTGCTAGTGGTTTGGTACGACTAGCGAACACCGGGGAGCTGTTTTTT
CDR3: CASGLVRLANTGELFF

D: TRBD1
V: TRBV28
size: once
J: TRBJ1-4
DNA: TGTGCCAGCAGTTTACAGGGGGCTAGTGAAAAACTGTTTTTT
CDR3: CASSLQGASEKLFF

D: TRBD1
V: TRBV19
size: -
J: TRBJ2-7
DNA: TGTGCCAGTAGGCCCACGGGACAGGGCGGCTACGAGCAGTACTTC
CDR3: CASRPTGQGGYEQYF

D: TRBD2
V: TRBV7-3
size: -
J: TRBJ2-5
DNA: TGTGCCAGCAGCTCGTTCGGGGGGAATATCGAGACCCAGTACTTC
CDR3: CASSSFGGNIETQYF

D: -
V: TRBV7-8
size: once
J: TRBJ2-7
DNA: TGTGCCAGCAGCGCTAGGGAGGATTCCTACGAGCAGTACTTC
CDR3: CASSAREDSYEQYF

D: TRBD2
V: TRBV4-3
size: once
J: TRBJ2-3
DNA: TGCGCCAGCAGCCGGGCGGCGGGGGGCAGCACAGATACGCAGTATTTT
CDR3: CASSRAAGGSTDTQYF

D: TRBD1
V: TRBV18
size: -
J: TRBJ1-1
DNA: TGTGCCAGCTCACAAGCTACGGACAGGACGAACACTGAAGCTTTCTTT
CDR3: CASSQATDRTNTEAFF

D: TRBD2
V: TRBV7-2
size: -
J: TRBJ2-3
DNA: TGTGCCAGCAGCCGCGGGACTAGCGGAGGAGATACGCAGTATTTT
CDR3: CASSRGTSGGDTQYF

D: -
V: TRBV6-2/TRBV6-3
size: -
J: TRBJ2-5
DNA: TGTGCCAGCAGTTTGGCAGAGACCCAGTACTTC
CDR3: CASSLAETQYF

D: -
V: TRBV2
size: -
J: TRBJ2-7
DNA: TGTGCCAGCAATCCAGGACAGCGGGGCGAGCAGTACTTC
CDR3: CASNPGQRGEQYF

D: TRBD1
V: TRBV7-2
size: -
J: TRBJ1-5
DNA: TGTGCCAGCAGTTATGACAGGGGTTTTGAGCCCCAGCATTTT
CDR3: CASSYDRGFEPQHF

D: -
V: TRBV7-8
size: -
J: TRBJ1-1
DNA: TGTGCCAGCACCCCCGGGGGGGGGAGGACAACTGAAGCTTTCTTT
CDR3: CASTPGGGRTTEAFF

D: TRBD1
V: TRBV6-5
size: once
J: TRBJ1-5
DNA: TGTGCCACCAGGTGGGGACAGGGGAATCAGCCCCAGCATTTT
CDR3: CATRWGQGNQPQHF